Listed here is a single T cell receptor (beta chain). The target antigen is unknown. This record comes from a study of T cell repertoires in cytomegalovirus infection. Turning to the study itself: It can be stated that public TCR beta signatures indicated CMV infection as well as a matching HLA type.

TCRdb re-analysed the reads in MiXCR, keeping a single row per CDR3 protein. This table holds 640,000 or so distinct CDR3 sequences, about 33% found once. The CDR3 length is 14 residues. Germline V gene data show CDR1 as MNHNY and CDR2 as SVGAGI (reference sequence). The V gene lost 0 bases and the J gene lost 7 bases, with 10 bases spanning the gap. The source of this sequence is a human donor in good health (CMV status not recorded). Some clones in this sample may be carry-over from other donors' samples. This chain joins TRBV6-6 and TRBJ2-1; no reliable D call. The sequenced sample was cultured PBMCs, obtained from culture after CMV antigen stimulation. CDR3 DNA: TGTGCCAGCAGTTACTCGAGCTCGGTAAATGAGCAGTTCTTC. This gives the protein CASSYSSSVNEQFF.